These 18 T cell receptor beta chains were sequenced from one sample in a study of blood T cell repertoires in COVID-19 (dated by TCRdb to 2020 to 2021). Libraries were built with the immunoSEQ multiplex PCR assay. Not all clones reach the TCRdb copy of this immuneACCESS table, which keeps in-frame sequences only. Checked studies attribute under half of the gap to unresolved V genes and leave the rest unexplained. Across this sample there are some 190,000 clones, with 80% seen only once. About 4.3% of the sample belongs to the ten largest clones. The specimen was PBMCs or T cells enriched from blood (not recorded which). The receptors derive from a man aged 30 to 45 with acute COVID-19.

V gene TRBV5-1 combines with J gene TRBJ2-7, with D hard to call. This CDR3 contains 15 residues. V was clipped by 0 bases and J by 0 bases, with 10 bases between them. The germline V gene has CDR1 SGHRS and CDR2 YFSETQ. The CDR3 sequence: CASSLEPVSSYEQYF. In DNA, the CDR3 is TGCGCCAGCAGCTTGGAACCGGTTAGCTCCTACGAGCAGTACTTC.

J is TRBJ1-1 and V is TRBV18, with D possibly matching TRBD1 (6 bases). The V gene lost 8 bases and the J gene lost 1 base, with 11 bases spanning the gap. This CDR3 has 13 amino acids. CDR1 is KGHSH and CDR2 is LQKENI in the germline V gene. In DNA, the CDR3 is TGTGCCAGCGGGGACACTTCGAACACTGAAGCTTTCTTT. Amino acid sequence: CASGDTSNTEAFF.

This clone was recorded a few times. The chain links TRBV30 to TRBJ2-5; the D gene is possibly TRBD1 (6 bases). Per germline, CDR1 GTSNPN and CDR2 SVGIG (reference sequence). The V end was cut by 3 bases, the J end by 2 bases, with 7 bases between. This CDR3 spans 12 amino acids. This CDR3 reads CAWRGAQETQYF. In DNA, the CDR3 is TGTGCCTGGAGGGGGGCTCAAGAGACCCAGTACTTC.

In nucleotides, the CDR3 is TGTGCCTGGGATAGCGGGGCAGAGACCCAGTACTTC. Its translation: CAWDSGAETQYF. This sequence joins TRBV30 and TRBJ2-5, with TRBD2 matching over 8 bases. The CDR3 has 12 amino acids. Germline trimming cut 5 bases from V and 4 bases from J; bases unmatched to any gene: 3. In germline, CDR1 is GTSNPN, CDR2 SVGIG (reference sequence).

The chain couples TRBV6-1 to TRBJ1-2; TRBD1 matches at 12 bases. CDR3 length: 16 residues. The germline V gene encodes CDR1 MNHNS and CDR2 SASEGT. J was trimmed by 6 bases and V by 4 bases; bases with no gene match: 9. This CDR3 is CASSGRDRGPKDGYTF. CDR3 DNA: TGTGCCAGCAGTGGCCGGGACAGGGGGCCGAAGGATGGCTACACCTTC.

The J gene is TRBJ1-4, the V gene TRBV6-5; the D gene is possibly TRBD1 (6 bases). Germline CDR1 is MNHEY and CDR2 is SVGAGI. The CDR3 is 15 residues long. V lost 7 bases, J lost 3 bases, and 15 bases lay in between. CDR3 sequence: CASKTRGQSNEKLFF. The CDR3 DNA reads as TGTGCCAGCAAAACCCGAGGACAGTCTAATGAAAAACTGTTTTTT.

This chain uses TRBV3-1 (or the pseudogene TRBV3-2) with TRBJ2-3, with 10 bases matching TRBD1. Germline V gives CDR1 LGHDT, CDR2 YNNKEL (reference sequence). With V trimmed by 4 bases and J by 5 bases, 6 bases remained unmatched. This CDR3 has 15 residues. In DNA form, the CDR3 reads TGTGCCAGCAGCCGAGACAGGGGGCCTGGAGATACGCAGTATTTT. Protein product: CASSRDRGPGDTQYF.

The chain combines TRBV6-1 with TRBJ1-6; D perhaps matches TRBD1 (5 bases). The V and J ends lost 6 bases and 7 bases respectively, with 16 bases between them. Germline CDR1 and CDR2: MNHNS and SASEGT. The CDR3 spans 15 residues. CDR3 in DNA: TGTGCCAGCAGCGCCATTGAGACAGCGAATTCACCCCTCCACTTT. This codes for CASSAIETANSPLHF.

The table lists this clone with a count of one. The V gene is TRBV5-1, the J gene TRBJ1-6; D is uncertain. The germline gives CDR1 SGHRS, CDR2 YFSETQ. The length of the CDR3 is 16 residues. V lost 0 bases to trimming and J lost 10 bases, with 17 bases between them. The CDR3 coding sequence is TGCGCCAGCAGCTTGGGGGTCGGGGTTTCCGGGTCACCCCTCCACTTT. Its protein is CASSLGVGVSGSPLHF.

The chain uses TRBV3-1 (or the pseudogene TRBV3-2) and TRBJ1-3; 8 positions match TRBD1. The CDR3 has 16 amino acids. J was trimmed by 0 bases and V by 4 bases; bases with no gene match: 5. CDR1 and CDR2 (germline): LGHDT, YNNKEL (reference sequence). The CDR3 sequence is CASSPLDRGSGNTIYF. CDR3 in DNA: TGTGCCAGCAGCCCTCTCGACAGGGGCTCTGGAAACACCATATATTTT.

This clone was seen a handful of times. The V gene is TRBV30, the J gene TRBJ2-2; TRBD2 agrees at 7 bases. This CDR3 spans 16 amino acids. After removal of 4 bases from V and 6 bases from J, the junction contained 14 bases not matched to a gene. The V gene's germline CDR1 is GTSNPN and CDR2 SVGIG (reference sequence). The DNA of the CDR3 is TGTGCCTGGACCCGGGACTTTCCCCGGGGGGCCGGGGAGCTGTTTTTT. Encoded protein: CAWTRDFPRGAGELFF.

The chain carries TRBV10-1 and TRBJ1-1; 7 bases line up with TRBD1. The CDR3 contains 15 residues. The germline V gene has CDR1 WNHNN and CDR2 SYGVQD (reference sequence). V lost 5 bases, J lost 1 base, and 7 bases stayed unmatched. The CDR3: CASSPMQGGNTEAFF. The CDR3 DNA reads TGCGCCAGCAGTCCGATGCAGGGGGGGAACACTGAAGCTTTCTTT.

This clone was seen only once. The V gene is TRBV6-2 or TRBV6-3, the J gene TRBJ1-2; 9 nucleotides match TRBD1. Losses at the gene ends were 5 bases for V and 0 bases for J; bases not matched to a gene: 10. Per the germline V gene, CDR1 is MNHEY and CDR2 is SVGEGT. This CDR3 has 17 amino acids. CDR3 loop: CASSDPGQGGSNYGYTF. Written as DNA, the CDR3 is TGTGCCAGCAGTGATCCGGGACAGGGAGGATCTAACTATGGCTACACCTTC.

The rearrangement joins TRBV9 to TRBJ2-3, with 9 bases lining up with TRBD2. CDR1 SGDLS and CDR2 YYNGEE come from the germline V gene. This CDR3 spans 19 amino acids. The V gene end was trimmed by 4 bases and the J gene end by 4 bases; junction bases not matched to a gene: 19. The CDR3, as DNA: TGTGCCAGCAGCCCCCATCAGATGCGGCGGGGGGGCGGGGCAGATACGCAGTATTTT. Protein: CASSPHQMRRGGGADTQYF.

This clone turned up a few times. The chain has TRBV2 and TRBJ2-5; a possible D gene is TRBD1 (6 bases). The CDR3 is 14 residues long. Trimming took off 7 bases at V and 5 bases at J, with 17 bases between the two ends. Germline assignment: CDR1 SNHLY and CDR2 FYNNEI. The CDR3: CASILGQTRETQYF. As DNA, the CDR3 is TGTGCCAGCATTTTAGGACAGACGAGGGAGACCCAGTACTTC.

This clone was observed at least ten times. The V call is TRBV19, the J call TRBJ2-7; no reliable D call. V lost 0 bases, J lost 1 base, and 4 bases lay in between. The CDR3 extends over 13 amino acids. Germline CDR1 reads LNHDA; CDR2 reads SQIVND (reference sequence). This chain's CDR3 is CASSIEASYEQYF. CDR3 in DNA: TGTGCCAGTAGTATAGAAGCATCCTACGAGCAGTACTTC. The variable domain in full, with the rest retrieved from reference TRBV19 and TRBJ2-7, is DGGITQSPKYLFRKEGQNVTLSCEQNLNHDAMYWYRQDPGQGLRLIYYSQIVNDFQKGDIAEGYSVSREKKESFPLTVTSAQKNPTAFYLCASSIEASYEQYFGPGTRLTVT.

This sequence joins TRBV19 and TRBJ2-5; 8 bases map to TRBD1. Germline CDR1 reads LNHDA; CDR2 reads SQIVND (reference sequence). Trimming at V came to 6 bases and at J to 2 bases, leaving 8 bases not matched to a gene. The CDR3 runs to 15 residues. The CDR3 nucleotides read TGTGCCAGTAGGGCGACAGGGGTTTCACAAGAGACCCAGTACTTC. It is translated as CASRATGVSQETQYF. Full variable domain (rest looked up from reference TRBV19 and TRBJ2-5): DGGITQSPKYLFRKEGQNVTLSCEQNLNHDAMYWYRQDPGQGLRLIYYSQIVNDFQKGDIAEGYSVSREKKESFPLTVTSAQKNPTAFYLCASRATGVSQETQYFGPGTRLLVL.

The rearrangement joins TRBV9 to TRBJ2-3; TRBD2 might be the D (7 bases). This CDR3 contains 15 residues. Germline loops: CDR1 SGDLS, CDR2 YYNGEE. Trimming cost V 1 base and J 4 bases, with 13 bases left between them. The CDR3 loop is CASSVKGGAPDTQYF. CDR3 sequence (DNA): TGTGCCAGCAGCGTAAAGGGGGGGGCACCAGATACGCAGTATTTT.